The 12 T cell receptor beta chains presented below share a single source sample, sequenced in a study of regulatory T cells in long-lasting Graves disease. Assembly of TCR beta libraries relied on iRepertoire HTBI primers together with Arm-PCR of CDR3 regions. Each CDR3 protein is one row after TCRdb ran MiXCR on the multiplex PCR reads. Counted here are roughly 500,000 distinct CDR3 sequences, roughly 21% occurring once; the ten biggest clones make up 7.1%. The time point was: persistent/refractory GD, antithyroid drugs over 5 years with positive TRAb. PBMC-extracted RNA yielded the TCR library. The specimen was peripheral blood mononuclear cells (PBMCs), collected when the disease was refractory, from a patient treated with antithyroid drugs. These receptors all stem from a female donor with Graves disease.

A few counts support this clonotype. This rearrangement joins TRBV19 to TRBJ1-2, with 7 positions matching TRBD1. With V trimmed by 7 bases and J by 6 bases, 14 bases remained unmatched. This CDR3 contains 15 residues. CDR1 is LNHDA and CDR2 is SQIVND in the germline V gene (reference sequence). DNA for the CDR3: TGTGCCAGTACTCCTGGAGACAGGGAAGTACATGGCTACACCTTC. Translating gives CASTPGDREVHGYTF.

This clonotype has ten or more counts. The V and J genes are TRBV28 and TRBJ1-5; D is possibly TRBD1 (5 bases). Per the germline V gene, CDR1 is MDHEN and CDR2 is SYDVKM. The V end was cut by 2 bases, the J end by 3 bases, with 14 bases between. This CDR3 contains 16 residues. CDR3 sequence (DNA): TGTGCCAGCAGTTTAGTGATGACAGATCACAATCAGCCCCAGCATTTT. This codes for CASSLVMTDHNQPQHF.

J is TRBJ1-2 and V is TRBV6-1; a weak D match, TRBD1 (6 bases). Per germline, CDR1 MNHNS and CDR2 SASEGT. V was clipped by 5 bases and J by 0 bases, with 19 bases between them. This CDR3 has 17 amino acids. CDR3 amino acids: CASSRRSGELSNYGYTF. The CDR3, as DNA: TGTGCCAGCAGTCGTAGATCAGGGGAGTTATCTAACTATGGCTACACCTTC.

This clonotype was seen many times. The chain carries TRBV28 and TRBJ2-7, with a possible D match to TRBD1 (5 bases). V was cut by 4 bases and J by 6 bases, with 16 bases left in between. The CDR3 sequence is 14 residues long. CDR1 is MDHEN, CDR2 SYDVKM, per germline. The CDR3 DNA reads as TGTGCCAGCAGTTCCAGGGCCCTACGGAGCGAGCAGTACTTC. As protein: CASSSRALRSEQYF.

This clonotype showed up many times. The chain recombines TRBV9 with TRBJ2-7, with no clear D. The CDR3 length is 14 residues. The V gene's germline CDR1 is SGDLS and CDR2 YYNGEE. V dropped 1 base and J dropped 1 base, with 9 bases sitting between them. CDR3 protein: CASSVHPGSYEQYF. The DNA of the CDR3 is TGTGCCAGCAGCGTACACCCTGGATCCTACGAGCAGTACTTC.

This clonotype was seen many times. The V call is TRBV7-9, the J call TRBJ1-1; TRBD1 aligns across 7 bases. The V and J ends lost 7 bases and 3 bases, in that order; junction bases with no gene match: 8. The germline V gene encodes CDR1 SEHNR and CDR2 FQNEAQ (reference sequence). The CDR3 sequence is 14 residues long. CDR3 in DNA: TGTGCCAGCACCATCCTCCAGGGGGACACTGAAGCTTTCTTT. Protein sequence: CASTILQGDTEAFF. Based on the CDR3 plus reference TRBV7-9 and TRBJ1-1, the full variable domain is DTGVSQNPRHKITKRGQNVTFRCDPISEHNRLYWYRQTLGQGPEFLTYFQNEAQLEKSRLLSDRFSAERPKGSFSTLEIQRTEQGDSAMYLCASTILQGDTEAFFGQGTRLTVV.

The chain employs TRBV19 and TRBJ1-5, with D tentatively TRBD1 (5 bases). The germline V gene has CDR1 LNHDA and CDR2 SQIVND (reference sequence). This CDR3 comprises 15 residues. V was trimmed by 5 bases and J by 4 bases, leaving 15 bases between them. The CDR3 protein is CASSVPGLQNQPQHF. DNA for the CDR3: TGTGCCAGTAGTGTACCGGGACTACAGAATCAGCCCCAGCATTTT.

In its sample, this clonotype was seen many times. V and J are TRBV12-3 or TRBV12-4 and TRBJ2-5; 7 bases line up with TRBD2. Trimming at V came to 6 bases and at J to 6 bases, leaving 7 bases not matched to a gene. The CDR3 totals 13 residues. The CDR3 nucleotides read TGTGCCAGCAGCCCGGGACTAAAGCAGACCCAGTACTTC. It yields the protein CASSPGLKQTQYF.

The gene calls are TRBV6-1 and TRBJ1-4; 7 bases match TRBD1. The CDR3 has 14 amino acids. J was trimmed by 1 base and V by 4 bases; bases with no gene match: 0. From germline, CDR1 is MNHNS and CDR2 SASEGT. CDR3: CASSGDRTNEKLFF. The CDR3 region has the DNA TGTGCCAGCAGTGGGGACAGAACTAATGAAAAACTGTTTTTT.

Worth noting for this clonotype: A clone one base away is much larger, so this may be a read error. The genes are TRBV12-3 or TRBV12-4 and TRBJ2-5, with D possibly matching TRBD2 (6 bases). CDR3 length: 14 residues. DNA for the CDR3: TGTGCCGGCAGTTCGGGACTTTCGGAGCGGACCCAGTACTTC. This encodes CAGSSGLSERTQYF.

Comment on this clonotype: This may arise from a read error, as a much more abundant clone is one base away. The chain employs TRBV6-9 and TRBJ2-4, with D possibly TRBD2 on 6 matching bases. The ends were cut back, 3 bases at V and 0 bases at J, with 12 bases in the middle. This CDR3 has 16 amino acids. From germline, CDR1 is MNHGY and CDR2 SVAAGI. The CDR3 here is CASSYYSGLAKNIQYF. As DNA, the CDR3 is TGTGCCAGCAGTTACTATAGCGGATTAGCCAAAAACATTCAGTACTTC.

This clonotype was observed a few times. The V call is TRBV28, the J call TRBJ2-1; D not resolved. In germline, CDR1 is MDHEN, CDR2 SYDVKM. The CDR3 covers 13 residues. V gave up 10 bases and J gave up 12 bases, with 22 bases separating them. This CDR3 reads CATSGPSRMGQFF. The CDR3 DNA follows: TGTGCCACCTCCGGACCGTCTAGGATGGGGCAGTTCTTC.